Presented here are 8 T cell receptor beta chains from one specimen sequenced in a study of identical twins. TCRdb passed the 5' RACE reads through MiXCR, listing each CDR3 protein once. The sample yields under 350,000 distinct CDR3 sequences, around 9.7% seen once. This sample was shared with a second study, whose subject was yellow fever vaccine responses in identical twins.

The specimen sequenced was CD8+ T cells sorted from blood. The receptors come from a woman between 18 and 30 years old in good health.

The chain links TRBV4-1 to TRBJ2-7; TRBD1 matches at 7 bases. The V and J ends lost 0 bases and 0 bases, in that order; junction bases with no gene match: 2. Germline V gives CDR1 MGHRA, CDR2 YSYEKL. The CDR3 contains 15 residues. The CDR3 reads CASSQEDRLSYEQYF. The CDR3 nucleotides read TGCGCCAGCAGCCAAGAGGACAGGCTCTCCTACGAGCAGTACTTC.

This clonotype was recorded a few times. This chain joins TRBV9 and TRBJ2-5; the D gene is possibly TRBD2 (6 bases). Between the trimmed V and J ends, which lost 4 bases and 5 bases, there was a span of 12 bases. There are 13 residues in the CDR3. The germline V gene has CDR1 SGDLS and CDR2 YYNGEE. CDR3 residues: CASSTFAGETQYF. DNA for the CDR3: TGTGCCAGCAGCACCTTCGCGGGGGAGACCCAGTACTTC. Full variable domain (remainder filled in from reference TRBV9 and TRBJ2-5): DSGVTQTPKHLITATGQRVTLRCSPRSGDLSVYWYQQSLDQGLQFLIQYYNGEERAKGNILERFSAQQFPDLHSELNLSSLELGDSALYFCASSTFAGETQYFGPGTRLLVL.

The sample holds many counts of this clonotype. In DNA, the CDR3 is TGCAGTGCTAGACGGGGGAGCTCCTACGAGCAGTACTTC. Translation gives CSARRGSSYEQYF. The chain couples TRBV20-1 to TRBJ2-7; D perhaps matches TRBD2 (6 bases). The CDR3 consists of 13 residues. The V gene lost 2 bases and the J gene lost 0 bases, with 8 bases spanning the gap. CDR1 is DFQATT and CDR2 is SNEGSKA in the germline V gene (reference sequence).

This clonotype was recorded at least ten times. The V call is TRBV2, the J call TRBJ2-7, with a tentative D call TRBD1 (6 bases). The germline V gene has CDR1 SNHLY and CDR2 FYNNEI. Trimming stripped 8 bases from V and 3 bases from J, with 20 bases between. The CDR3 has 15 amino acids. The CDR3 spells CASEGTGNRGYEQYF. The CDR3 bases are TGTGCCAGCGAGGGAACAGGGAATAGAGGCTACGAGCAGTACTTC.

This clonotype was seen at least ten times. The chain is built from TRBV10-3 and TRBJ2-7; either TRBD1 or TRBD2 may fit D (5 bases each). V was trimmed by 3 bases and J by 3 bases, leaving 12 bases between them. Germline CDR1 and CDR2: ENHRY and SYGVKD. This CDR3 region has 14 residues. The CDR3 region has the DNA TGTGCCATCAGTGATGGCGAGGGGAACTACGAGCAGTACTTC. Protein product: CAISDGEGNYEQYF.

This sequence joins TRBV6-1 and TRBJ2-2; D not certain. The CDR3 covers 16 residues. V gave up 6 bases and J gave up 5 bases, with 19 bases separating them. From germline, CDR1 is MNHNS and CDR2 SASEGT. The CDR3 here is CASSFYMNTETGELFF. CDR3 sequence (DNA): TGTGCCAGCAGCTTCTATATGAACACGGAGACCGGGGAGCTGTTTTTT.

J is TRBJ2-7 and V is TRBV7-8; TRBD1 aligns across 8 bases. The germline V gene has CDR1 SGHVS and CDR2 FQNEAQ. V dropped 1 base and J dropped 6; count of bases not matched to a gene: 5. The CDR3 length is 14 residues. CDR3 DNA: TGTGCCAGCAGCTTAGACCCAGGGGGCGGCGAGCAGTACTTC. It is translated as CASSLDPGGGEQYF.

This clonotype has a count of ten or more. The CDR3 loop is CSVDLGFGELFF. In DNA form, the CDR3 reads TGCAGCGTTGATCTTGGATTCGGGGAGCTGTTTTTT. The V gene is TRBV29-1, the J gene TRBJ2-2, with unresolved D. CDR3 length: 12 amino acids. Germline CDR1 reads SQVTM; CDR2 reads ANQGSEA. The germline V and J ends were trimmed by 3 bases and 7 bases, with 9 bases remaining between them.